The 11 T cell receptor beta chains listed next were all sequenced from one sample in a study of blood T cells in healthy people across ages. Alongside a J-beta primer mix, a sample-barcoded 5' primer served in a second PCR lasting about 7 to 11 cycles. TCRdb itself ran the 5' RACE reads through MiXCR, one entry per CDR3 protein. The table has 850,000 to 1,000,000 distinct CDR3 sequences, about 44% seen once; the top ten hold 10% to 15%. Sequenced material: blood. The receptor set was obtained from a man aged 25 to 40 in good health.

This clonotype appeared a single time. This may stem from a read error, because a much larger clone lies one nucleotide away. This chain joins TRBV29-1 and TRBJ2-1; D call uncertain. V was shortened by 4 bases and J by 9 bases, with 13 bases between the two germline ends. Germline loops: CDR1 SQVTM, CDR2 ANQGSEA. There are 12 residues in the CDR3. In DNA form, the CDR3 reads TGCAGCGTTGTGTTTGGGAAAAGTGAGCAGTTCTTC. Protein sequence: CSVVFGKSEQFF.

This chain uses TRBV6-1 with TRBJ1-5, with unresolved D. This CDR3 region has 13 residues. V gave up 5 bases and J gave up 5 bases, with 10 bases separating them. Germline-derived CDR1 and CDR2 are MNHNS and SASEGT. Here the CDR3 DNA reads TGTGCCAGCAGTTTCGGGTCAGATCAGCCCCAGCATTTT. Amino acids: CASSFGSDQPQHF.

The chain joins TRBV5-1 to TRBJ2-3, with TRBD2 as a possible D gene (5 bases). The CDR3 covers 15 residues. Trimming took 3 bases from V and 4 from J, leaving 15 bases between them. Germline V CDR1 and CDR2: SGHRS, YFSETQ. The CDR3 region is CASSYVSGMADTQYF. The CDR3 DNA reads TGCGCCAGCAGCTACGTATCGGGGATGGCAGATACGCAGTATTTT.

The rearrangement joins TRBV11-2 to TRBJ1-2, with D possibly TRBD1 on 5 matching bases. Germline lookup yields CDR1 SGHAT and CDR2 FQNNGV. V was clipped by 3 bases and J by 7 bases, with 15 bases between them. The CDR3 consists of 14 residues. DNA for the CDR3: TGTGCCAGCAGCTTGCTTGCTGTGGGGGGTGGCTACACCTTC. Its protein product is CASSLLAVGGGYTF.

The chain links TRBV3-1 to TRBJ2-3, with D possibly TRBD2 on 6 matching bases. The CDR3 totals 15 residues. V lost 1 base and J 2 bases, leaving 10 bases between the germline ends. CDR1 and CDR2 (germline): LGHDT, YNNKEL (reference sequence). The CDR3 here is CASSQGGGVTDTQYF. CDR3 sequence (DNA): TGTGCCAGCAGCCAAGGTGGAGGGGTCACAGATACGCAGTATTTT.

This chain connects TRBV2 to TRBJ1-5; a possible D gene is TRBD1 (6 bases). V lost 6 bases and J lost 3, with 15 bases in between. CDR1 SNHLY and CDR2 FYNNEI come from the germline V gene. CDR3 size: 15 residues. The CDR3 sequence is CASSVQGLFNQPQHF. The CDR3 DNA follows: TGTGCCAGCAGCGTACAGGGTCTCTTCAATCAGCCCCAGCATTTT.

This rearrangement joins TRBV28 to TRBJ2-5; a weak D match, TRBD2 (6 bases). Germline V gene lookup returns CDR1 MDHEN and CDR2 SYDVKM. V was shortened by 3 bases and J by 4 bases, with 9 bases between the two germline ends. There are 13 residues in the CDR3. The CDR3 DNA reads as TGTGCCAGCAGTTTGGAGGGTCCAGAGACCCAGTACTTC. Translating it yields CASSLEGPETQYF.

This clonotype was counted only a few times. The chain couples TRBV28 to TRBJ2-7; D uncertain. With 6 bases removed from V and 4 bases from J, the gap between germline ends came to 16 bases. The CDR3 contains 14 residues. Germline values: CDR1 MDHEN, CDR2 SYDVKM. The CDR3 region has the DNA TGTGCCAGCAGGACCGCCGGACCTTCTTACGAGCAGTACTTC. Translation: CASRTAGPSYEQYF.

The V gene is TRBV29-1, the J gene TRBJ2-1; 8 nucleotides line up with TRBD2. Germline V gene data show CDR1 as SQVTM and CDR2 as ANQGSEA. The CDR3 has 13 residues. The CDR3 DNA is TGCAGTCGGACGGGGGGGATTGGCAATGAGCAGTTCTTC. Translation gives CSRTGGIGNEQFF.

The genes are TRBV11-2 and TRBJ2-2, with 9 bases fitting TRBD1. Germline CDR1 reads SGHAT; CDR2 reads FQNNGV. The CDR3 contains 16 residues. Trimming removed 6 bases from V and 6 bases from J; junction bases left unmatched: 11. As DNA, the CDR3 is TGTGCCAGCAGTTTGCGAGACGGGACAGGGTCCGGGGAGCTGTTTTTT. Translation: CASSLRDGTGSGELFF.

This clonotype was observed a few times. The rearrangement joins TRBV5-1 to TRBJ2-7; 7 nucleotides match TRBD1. The V gene end was trimmed by 4 bases and the J gene end by 0 bases; junction bases not matched to a gene: 10. This CDR3 region has 16 residues. Germline CDR1 SGHRS, CDR2 YFSETQ. CDR3 amino acids: CASSPAPTGSSYEQYF. CDR3 DNA: TGCGCCAGCAGCCCGGCCCCGACAGGGTCCTCCTACGAGCAGTACTTC.